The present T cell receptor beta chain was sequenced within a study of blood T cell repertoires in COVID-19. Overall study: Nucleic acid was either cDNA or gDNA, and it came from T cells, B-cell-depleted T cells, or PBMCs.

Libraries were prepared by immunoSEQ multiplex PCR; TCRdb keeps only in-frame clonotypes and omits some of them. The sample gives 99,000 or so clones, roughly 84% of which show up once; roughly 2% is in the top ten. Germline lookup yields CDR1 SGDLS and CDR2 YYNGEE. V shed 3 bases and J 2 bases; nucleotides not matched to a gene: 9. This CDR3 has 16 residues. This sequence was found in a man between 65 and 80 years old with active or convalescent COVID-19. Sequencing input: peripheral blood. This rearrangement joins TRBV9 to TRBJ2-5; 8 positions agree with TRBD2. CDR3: CASSAGTRVGQETQYF. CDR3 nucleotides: TGTGCCAGCAGCGCCGGGACTAGGGTAGGGCAAGAGACCCAGTACTTC.